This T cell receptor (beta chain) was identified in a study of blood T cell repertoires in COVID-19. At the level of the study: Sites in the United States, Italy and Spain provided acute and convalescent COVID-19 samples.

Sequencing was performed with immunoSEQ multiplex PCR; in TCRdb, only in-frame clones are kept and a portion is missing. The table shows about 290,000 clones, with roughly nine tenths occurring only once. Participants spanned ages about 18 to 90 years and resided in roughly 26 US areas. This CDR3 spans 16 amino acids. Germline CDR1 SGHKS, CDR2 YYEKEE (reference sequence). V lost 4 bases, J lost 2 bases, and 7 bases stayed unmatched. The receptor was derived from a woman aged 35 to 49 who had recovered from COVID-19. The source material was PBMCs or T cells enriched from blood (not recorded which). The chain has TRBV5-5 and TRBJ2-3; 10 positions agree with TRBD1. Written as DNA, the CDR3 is TGTGCCAGCAGCAGGACGGGACAGGGGACCACAGATACGCAGTATTTT. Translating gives CASSRTGQGTTDTQYF.